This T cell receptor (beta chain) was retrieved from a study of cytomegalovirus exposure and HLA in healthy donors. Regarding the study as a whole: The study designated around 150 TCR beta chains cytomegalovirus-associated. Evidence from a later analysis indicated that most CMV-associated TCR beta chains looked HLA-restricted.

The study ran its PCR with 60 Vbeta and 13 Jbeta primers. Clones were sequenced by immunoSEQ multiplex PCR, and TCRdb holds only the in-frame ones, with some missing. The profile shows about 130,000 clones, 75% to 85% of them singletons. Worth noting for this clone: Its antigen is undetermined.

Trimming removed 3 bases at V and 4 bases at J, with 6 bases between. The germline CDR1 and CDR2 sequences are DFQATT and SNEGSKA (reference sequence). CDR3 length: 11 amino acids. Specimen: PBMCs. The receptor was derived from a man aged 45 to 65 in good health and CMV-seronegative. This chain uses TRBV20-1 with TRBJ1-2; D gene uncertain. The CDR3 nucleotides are TGCAGTGCTAGTGACATCTATGGCTACACCTTC. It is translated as CSASDIYGYTF.